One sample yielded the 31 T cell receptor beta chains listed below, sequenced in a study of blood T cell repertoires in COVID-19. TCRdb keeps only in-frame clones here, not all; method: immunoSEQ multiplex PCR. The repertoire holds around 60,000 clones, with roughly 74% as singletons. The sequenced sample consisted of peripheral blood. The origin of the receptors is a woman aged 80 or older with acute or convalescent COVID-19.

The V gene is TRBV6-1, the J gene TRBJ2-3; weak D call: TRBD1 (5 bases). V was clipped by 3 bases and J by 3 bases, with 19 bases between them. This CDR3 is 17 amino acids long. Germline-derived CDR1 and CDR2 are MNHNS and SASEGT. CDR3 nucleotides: TGTGCCAGCAGTGATCATACTTTCGTCCCAGGGACAGATACGCAGTATTTT. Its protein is CASSDHTFVPGTDTQYF.

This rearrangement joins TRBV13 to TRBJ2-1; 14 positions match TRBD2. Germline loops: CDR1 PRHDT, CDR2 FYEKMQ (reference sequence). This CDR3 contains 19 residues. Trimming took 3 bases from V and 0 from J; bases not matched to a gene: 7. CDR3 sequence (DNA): TGTGCCAGCAGCTTTGGACTAGCGGGAGGTTGGAGCTCCTACAATGAGCAGTTCTTC. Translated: CASSFGLAGGWSSYNEQFF.

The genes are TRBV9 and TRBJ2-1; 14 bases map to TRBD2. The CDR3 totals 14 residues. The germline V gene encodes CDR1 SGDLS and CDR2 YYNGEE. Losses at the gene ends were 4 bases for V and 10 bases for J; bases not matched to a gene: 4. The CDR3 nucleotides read TGTGCCAGCAGCATAAGACTAGCGGGAGGGGAGCAGTTCTTC. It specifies CASSIRLAGGEQFF.

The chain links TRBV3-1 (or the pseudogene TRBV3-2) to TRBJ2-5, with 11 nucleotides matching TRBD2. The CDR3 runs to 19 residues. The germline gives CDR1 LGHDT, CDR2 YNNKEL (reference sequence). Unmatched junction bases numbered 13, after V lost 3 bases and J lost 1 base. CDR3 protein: CASSQAQVAGGPRQETQYF. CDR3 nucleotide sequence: TGTGCCAGCAGCCAGGCCCAGGTAGCGGGAGGGCCGCGCCAAGAGACCCAGTACTTC.

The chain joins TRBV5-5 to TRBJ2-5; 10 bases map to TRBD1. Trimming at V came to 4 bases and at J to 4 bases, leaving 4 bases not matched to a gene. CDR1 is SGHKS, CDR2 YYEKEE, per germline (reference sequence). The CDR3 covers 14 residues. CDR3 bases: TGTGCCAGCAGCCGGGACAGGGGAAGAGAGACCCAGTACTTC. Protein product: CASSRDRGRETQYF.

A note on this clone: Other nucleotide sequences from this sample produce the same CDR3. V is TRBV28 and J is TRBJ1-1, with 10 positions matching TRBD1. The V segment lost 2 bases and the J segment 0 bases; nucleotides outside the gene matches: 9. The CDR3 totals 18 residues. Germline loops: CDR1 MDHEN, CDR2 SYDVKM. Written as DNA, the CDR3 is TGTGCCAGCAGTTTAGTGGGACAGGGGCTCTTACTGAACACTGAAGCTTTCTTT. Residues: CASSLVGQGLLLNTEAFF. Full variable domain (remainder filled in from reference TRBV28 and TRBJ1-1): DVKVTQSSRYLVKRTGEKVFLECVQDMDHENMFWYRQDPGLGLRLIYFSYDVKMKEKGDIPEGYSVSREKKERFSLILESASTNQTSMYLCASSLVGQGLLLNTEAFFGQGTRLTVV.

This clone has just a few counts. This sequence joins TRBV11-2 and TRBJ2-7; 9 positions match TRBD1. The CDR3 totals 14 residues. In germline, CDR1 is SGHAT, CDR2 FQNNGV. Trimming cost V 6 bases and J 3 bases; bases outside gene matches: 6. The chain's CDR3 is CASRLPGQGYEQYF. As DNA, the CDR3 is TGTGCCAGCAGACTCCCGGGACAGGGCTACGAGCAGTACTTC. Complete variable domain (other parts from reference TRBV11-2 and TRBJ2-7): EAGVAQSPRYKIIEKRQSVAFWCNPISGHATLYWYQQILGQGPKLLIQFQNNGVVDDSQLPKDRFSAERLKGVDSTLKIQPAKLEDSAVYLCASRLPGQGYEQYFGPGTRLTVT.

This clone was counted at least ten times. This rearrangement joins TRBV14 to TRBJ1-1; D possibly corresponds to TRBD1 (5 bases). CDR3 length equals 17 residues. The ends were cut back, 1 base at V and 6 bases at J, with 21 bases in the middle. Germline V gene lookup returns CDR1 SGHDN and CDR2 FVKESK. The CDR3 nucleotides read TGTGCCAGCAGCCAAGGGGTCCAGGGAGGTTTTAGGCCTGAAGCTTTCTTT. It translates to CASSQGVQGGFRPEAFF.

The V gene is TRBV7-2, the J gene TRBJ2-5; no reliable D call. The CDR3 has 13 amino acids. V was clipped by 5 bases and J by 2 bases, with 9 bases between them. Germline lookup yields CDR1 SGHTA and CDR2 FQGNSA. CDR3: CASSPRGQETQYF. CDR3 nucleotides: TGTGCCAGCAGCCCACGCGGACAAGAGACCCAGTACTTC.

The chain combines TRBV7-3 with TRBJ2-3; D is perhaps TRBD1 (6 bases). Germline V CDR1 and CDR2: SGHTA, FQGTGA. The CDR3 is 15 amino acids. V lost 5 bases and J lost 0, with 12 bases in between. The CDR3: CASSPTGPSTDTQYF. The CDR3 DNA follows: TGTGCCAGCAGCCCGACAGGACCCAGCACAGATACGCAGTATTTT.

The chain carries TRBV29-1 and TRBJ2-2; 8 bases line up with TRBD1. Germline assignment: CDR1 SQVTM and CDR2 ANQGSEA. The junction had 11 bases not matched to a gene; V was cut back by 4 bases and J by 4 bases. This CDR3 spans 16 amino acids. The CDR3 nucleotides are TGCAGCGTTGGGGGGATGGCAGGGGGCCTCACCGGGGAGCTGTTTTTT. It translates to CSVGGMAGGLTGELFF.

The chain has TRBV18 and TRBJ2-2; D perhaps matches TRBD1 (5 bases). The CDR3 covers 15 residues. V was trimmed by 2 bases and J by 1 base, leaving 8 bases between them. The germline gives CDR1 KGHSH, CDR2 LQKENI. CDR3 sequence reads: CASSPFQGNTGELFF. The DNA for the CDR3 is TGTGCCAGCTCACCATTTCAGGGGAACACCGGGGAGCTGTTTTTT. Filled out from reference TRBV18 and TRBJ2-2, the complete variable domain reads NAGVMQNPRHLVRRRGQEARLRCSPMKGHSHVYWYRQLPEEGLKFMVYLQKENIIDESGMPKERFSAEFPKEGPSILRIQQVVRGDSAAYFCASSPFQGNTGELFFGEGSRLTVL.

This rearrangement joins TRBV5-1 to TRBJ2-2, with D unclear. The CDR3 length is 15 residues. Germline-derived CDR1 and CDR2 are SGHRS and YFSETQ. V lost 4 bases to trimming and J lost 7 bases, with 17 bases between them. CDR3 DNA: TGCGCCAGCAGCCCCGGGTCTTCCGTGGGCGGGGAGCTGTTTTTT. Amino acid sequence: CASSPGSSVGGELFF.

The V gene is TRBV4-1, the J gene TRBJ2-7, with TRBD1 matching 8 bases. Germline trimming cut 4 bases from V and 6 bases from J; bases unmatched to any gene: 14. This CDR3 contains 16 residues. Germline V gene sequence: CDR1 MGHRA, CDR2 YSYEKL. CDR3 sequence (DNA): TGCGCCAGCAGCCCCCTTCAGAGGACAGGGACGGCCGAGCAGTACTTC. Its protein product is CASSPLQRTGTAEQYF.

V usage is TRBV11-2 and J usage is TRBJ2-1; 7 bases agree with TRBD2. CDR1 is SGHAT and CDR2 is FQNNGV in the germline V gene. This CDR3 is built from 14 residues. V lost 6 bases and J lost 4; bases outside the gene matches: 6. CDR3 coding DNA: TGTGCCAGCAGGTCACCGGGACTATACAATGAGCAGTTCTTC. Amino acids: CASRSPGLYNEQFF.

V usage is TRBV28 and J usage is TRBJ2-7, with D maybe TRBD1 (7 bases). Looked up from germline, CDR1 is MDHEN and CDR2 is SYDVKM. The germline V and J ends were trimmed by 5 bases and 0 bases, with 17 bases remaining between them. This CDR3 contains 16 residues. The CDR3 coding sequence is TGTGCCAGCAGTGCCCGTGGAGGGGGCGCCTCCTACGAGCAGTACTTC. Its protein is CASSARGGGASYEQYF.

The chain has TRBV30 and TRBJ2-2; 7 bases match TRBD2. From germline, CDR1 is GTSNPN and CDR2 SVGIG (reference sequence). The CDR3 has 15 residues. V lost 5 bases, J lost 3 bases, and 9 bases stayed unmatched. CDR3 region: CAWQPLGGYTGELFF. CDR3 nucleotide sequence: TGTGCCTGGCAACCACTGGGAGGGTACACCGGGGAGCTGTTTTTT.

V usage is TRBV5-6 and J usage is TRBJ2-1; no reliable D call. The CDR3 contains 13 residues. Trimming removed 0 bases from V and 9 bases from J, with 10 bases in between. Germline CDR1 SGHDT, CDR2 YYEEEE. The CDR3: CASSLGRGREQFF. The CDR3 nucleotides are TGTGCCAGCAGCTTGGGTAGAGGCCGTGAGCAGTTCTTC.

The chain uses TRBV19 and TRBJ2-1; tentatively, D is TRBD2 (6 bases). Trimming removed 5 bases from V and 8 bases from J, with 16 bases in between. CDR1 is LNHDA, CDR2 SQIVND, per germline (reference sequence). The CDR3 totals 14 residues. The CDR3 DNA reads TGTGCCAGTAGTCCGGTGGGACTCCTATATGAGCAGTTCTTC. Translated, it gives CASSPVGLLYEQFF. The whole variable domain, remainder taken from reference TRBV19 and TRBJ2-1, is DGGITQSPKYLFRKEGQNVTLSCEQNLNHDAMYWYRQDPGQGLRLIYYSQIVNDFQKGDIAEGYSVSREKKESFPLTVTSAQKNPTAFYLCASSPVGLLYEQFFGPGTRLTVL.

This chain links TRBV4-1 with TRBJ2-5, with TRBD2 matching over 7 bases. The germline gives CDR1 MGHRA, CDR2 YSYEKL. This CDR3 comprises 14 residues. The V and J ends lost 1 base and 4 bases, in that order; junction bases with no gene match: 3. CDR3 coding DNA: TGCGCCAGCAGCCAAGGGGGGGGGAGAGAGACCCAGTACTTC. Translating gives CASSQGGGRETQYF.

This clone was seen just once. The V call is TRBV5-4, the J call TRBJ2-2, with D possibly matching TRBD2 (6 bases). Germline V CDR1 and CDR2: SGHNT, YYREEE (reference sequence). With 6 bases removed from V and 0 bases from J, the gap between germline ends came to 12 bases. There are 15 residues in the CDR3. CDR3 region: CASNVGGANTGELFF. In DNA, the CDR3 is TGTGCCAGCAACGTTGGCGGGGCGAACACCGGGGAGCTGTTTTTT.

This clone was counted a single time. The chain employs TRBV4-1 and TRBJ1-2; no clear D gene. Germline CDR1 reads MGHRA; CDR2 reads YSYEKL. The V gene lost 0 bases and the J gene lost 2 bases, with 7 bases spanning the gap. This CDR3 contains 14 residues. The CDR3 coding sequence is TGCGCCAGCAGCCAAGATTCGGTGAACTATGGCTACACCTTC. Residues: CASSQDSVNYGYTF.

The chain's CDR3 is CASSQTNRDRDWWDYGYTF. In DNA, the CDR3 is TGCGCCAGCAGCCAGACGAACCGGGACAGAGATTGGTGGGACTATGGCTACACCTTC. J is TRBJ1-2 and V is TRBV4-1, with 7 bases fitting TRBD1. The CDR3 is 19 residues long. Germline V lookup: CDR1 MGHRA, CDR2 YSYEKL. The J segment lost 3 bases and the V segment lost 3 bases, leaving 19 bases of the junction unmatched.

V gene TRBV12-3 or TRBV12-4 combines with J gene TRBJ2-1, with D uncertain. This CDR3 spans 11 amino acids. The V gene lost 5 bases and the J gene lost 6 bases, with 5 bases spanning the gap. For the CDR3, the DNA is TGTGCCAGCAGTACTCTCAATGAGCAGTTCTTC. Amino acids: CASSTLNEQFF.

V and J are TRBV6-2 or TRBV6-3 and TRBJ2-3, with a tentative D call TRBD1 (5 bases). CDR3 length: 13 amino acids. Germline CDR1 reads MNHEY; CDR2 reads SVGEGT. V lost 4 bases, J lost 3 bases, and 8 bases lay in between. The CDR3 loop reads CASSSRETDTQYF. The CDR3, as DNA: TGTGCCAGCAGTTCCAGGGAAACAGATACGCAGTATTTT.

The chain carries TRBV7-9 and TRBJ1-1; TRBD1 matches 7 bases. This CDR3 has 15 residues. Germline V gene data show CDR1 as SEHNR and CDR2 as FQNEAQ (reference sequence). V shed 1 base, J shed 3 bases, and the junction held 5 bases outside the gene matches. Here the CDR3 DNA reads TGTGCCAGCAGCTTAGGACAGGGTGGATACACTGAAGCTTTCTTT. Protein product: CASSLGQGGYTEAFF.

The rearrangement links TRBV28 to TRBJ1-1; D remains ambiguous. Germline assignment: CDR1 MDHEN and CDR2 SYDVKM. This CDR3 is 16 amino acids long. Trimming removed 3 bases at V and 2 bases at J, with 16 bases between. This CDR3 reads CASSFPRIAGNTEAFF. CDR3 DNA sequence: TGTGCCAGCAGTTTCCCCCGTATCGCGGGTAACACTGAAGCTTTCTTT.

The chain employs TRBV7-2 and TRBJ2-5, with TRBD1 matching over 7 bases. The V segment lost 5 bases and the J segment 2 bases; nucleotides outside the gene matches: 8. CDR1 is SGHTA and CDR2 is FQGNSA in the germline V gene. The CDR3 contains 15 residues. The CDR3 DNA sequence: TGTGCCAGCAGCGGTAAGACAGGGCAGCAAGAGACCCAGTACTTC. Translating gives CASSGKTGQQETQYF. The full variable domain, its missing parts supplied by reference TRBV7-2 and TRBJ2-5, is GAGVSQSPSNKVTEKGKDVELRCDPISGHTALYWYRQSLGQGLEFLIYFQGNSAPDKSGLPSDRFSAERTGGSVSTLTIQRTQQEDSAVYLCASSGKTGQQETQYFGPGTRLLVL.

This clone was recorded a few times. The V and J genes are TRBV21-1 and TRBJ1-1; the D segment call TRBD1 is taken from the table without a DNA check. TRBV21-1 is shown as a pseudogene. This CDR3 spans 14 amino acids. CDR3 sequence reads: CASNIRQVYTEAFF. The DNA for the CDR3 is TGTGCCAGCAACATACGACAGGTTTACACTGAAGCTTTCTTT.

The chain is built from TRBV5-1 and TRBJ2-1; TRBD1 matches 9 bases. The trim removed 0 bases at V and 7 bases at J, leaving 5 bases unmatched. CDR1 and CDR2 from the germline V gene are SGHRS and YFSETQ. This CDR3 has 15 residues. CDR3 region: CASSLEGTGSNEQFF. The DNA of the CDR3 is TGCGCCAGCAGCTTGGAAGGGACAGGGAGTAATGAGCAGTTCTTC. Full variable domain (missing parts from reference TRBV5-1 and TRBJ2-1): KAGVTQTPRYLIKTRGQQVTLSCSPISGHRSVSWYQQTPGQGLQFLFEYFSETQRNKGNFPGRFSGRQFSNSRSEMNVSTLELGDSALYLCASSLEGTGSNEQFFGPGTRLTVL.

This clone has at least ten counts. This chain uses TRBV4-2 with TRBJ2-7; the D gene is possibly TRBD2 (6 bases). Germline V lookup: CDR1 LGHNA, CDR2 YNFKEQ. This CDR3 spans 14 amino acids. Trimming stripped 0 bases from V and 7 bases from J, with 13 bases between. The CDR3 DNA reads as TGTGCCAGCAGCCAAGATTTGGGTGGGGGGGAGCAGTACTTC. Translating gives CASSQDLGGGEQYF.